The 25 T cell receptor beta chains presented below share a single source sample, sequenced in a study of long-term antiretroviral therapy in people with HIV. Running of the v3.0 immunoSEQ assay took place at survey level. Method: immunoSEQ multiplex PCR; TCRdb's copy keeps in-frame clones and lacks some. Of 25,000 to 35,000 clones detected, 95% appear once; the ten largest clones hold 6.5% to 10%. Sequenced here: unsorted PBMCs, sampled 5.3 years after starting antiretroviral therapy. Receptors originate from a man aged 30 to 45 with HIV.

The V and J genes are TRBV19 and TRBJ2-5; no reliable D call. The V gene lost 3 bases and the J gene lost 1 base, with 9 bases spanning the gap. Germline V gene sequence: CDR1 LNHDA, CDR2 SQIVND (reference sequence). This CDR3 has 14 amino acids. CDR3 DNA sequence: TGTGCCAGTAGTATCCTGGTTTTCCAAGAGACCCAGTACTTC. The encoded protein is CASSILVFQETQYF.

This chain links TRBV11-1 with TRBJ2-7, with TRBD1 matching over 11 bases. This CDR3 has 15 amino acids. The trim removed 5 bases at V and 7 bases at J, leaving 10 bases unmatched. Germline V gene data show CDR1 as SGHAT and CDR2 as FQDESV (reference sequence). The CDR3 protein is CASSDRTGGMDEQYF. Written as DNA, the CDR3 is TGTGCCAGCAGCGACCGGACAGGGGGCATGGATGAGCAGTACTTC. The full variable domain, rest sourced from reference TRBV11-1 and TRBJ2-7, is EAEVAQSPRYKITEKSQAVAFWCDPISGHATLYWYRQILGQGPELLVQFQDESVVDDSQLPKDRFSAERLKGVDSTLKIQPAELGDSAMYLCASSDRTGGMDEQYFGPGTRLTVT.

The genes are TRBV28 and TRBJ2-7; 7 bases agree with TRBD1. The CDR3 is 14 amino acids. CDR1 and CDR2 (germline): MDHEN, SYDVKM. The V and J ends lost 3 bases and 3 bases, in that order; junction bases with no gene match: 5. CDR3 sequence: CASSFNRGVYEQYF. The CDR3 DNA reads TGTGCCAGCAGTTTTAACAGGGGAGTCTACGAGCAGTACTTC.

J is TRBJ2-7 and V is TRBV29-1, with TRBD1 as a possible D gene (6 bases). The germline V gene has CDR1 SQVTM and CDR2 ANQGSEA. V dropped 4 bases and J dropped 7 bases, with 14 bases sitting between them. This CDR3 is 12 amino acids long. CDR3 protein: CSVARGLGEQYF. The DNA of the CDR3 is TGCAGCGTTGCCAGGGGTCTAGGGGAGCAGTACTTC.

This chain uses TRBV2 with TRBJ2-6, with D unclear. V was clipped by 4 bases and J by 7 bases, with 5 bases between them. Germline assignment: CDR1 SNHLY and CDR2 FYNNEI. The CDR3 runs 12 residues. DNA of the CDR3: TGTGCCAGCAGTGTTGACGCCAACGTCCTGACTTTC. It translates to CASSVDANVLTF.

The CDR3 is CASSPVGLVTGELFF. The CDR3 DNA is TGTGCCAGTAGCCCGGTCGGACTAGTTACCGGGGAGCTGTTTTTT. The chain joins TRBV19 to TRBJ2-2; TRBD2 aligns across 7 bases. The CDR3 covers 15 residues. V shed 6 bases and J 5 bases; nucleotides not matched to a gene: 9. The germline V gene encodes CDR1 LNHDA and CDR2 SQIVND (reference sequence).

The chain joins TRBV30 to TRBJ1-4, with 8 bases matching TRBD1. Germline CDR1 and CDR2: GTSNPN and SVGIG (reference sequence). This CDR3 is 14 amino acids long. V trimming: 2 bases; J trimming: 6 bases; junction bases outside the gene matches: 5. The CDR3 is CAWSRTGTHEKLFF. As DNA, the CDR3 is TGTGCCTGGAGTAGGACAGGGACTCATGAAAAACTGTTTTTT.

The chain joins TRBV13 to TRBJ2-7; perhaps TRBD1 as D (6 bases). Looked up from germline, CDR1 is PRHDT and CDR2 is FYEKMQ (reference sequence). Trimming stripped 6 bases from V and 1 base from J, with 13 bases between. The CDR3 covers 14 residues. This CDR3 is CASRKQGGSYEQYF. In DNA form, the CDR3 reads TGTGCCAGCAGAAAACAGGGCGGGTCCTACGAGCAGTACTTC.

CDR3 loop: CASSLGHVTEAFF. The CDR3 DNA follows: TGTGCCAGCAGCTTGGGCCACGTCACTGAAGCTTTCTTT. The chain recombines TRBV5-4 with TRBJ1-1; D unclear. CDR3 length: 13 amino acids. Germline lookup yields CDR1 SGHNT and CDR2 YYREEE (reference sequence). Trimming pared 0 bases from V and 4 bases from J, leaving 7 bases between.

The V and J genes are TRBV28 and TRBJ1-5; 10 positions match TRBD1. The CDR3 contains 18 residues. The V gene end was trimmed by 5 bases and the J gene end by 11 bases; junction bases not matched to a gene: 21. Germline V gene data show CDR1 as MDHEN and CDR2 as SYDVKM. The CDR3 loop is CASSPGTGVYEVRGAQHF. The CDR3 coding sequence is TGTGCCAGCAGTCCCGGGACAGGGGTTTATGAAGTGCGGGGGGCCCAGCATTTT.

The rearrangement links TRBV7-3 to TRBJ2-2; the D is unclear. Germline CDR1 and CDR2: SGHTA and FQGTGA. Trimming shortened V by 6 bases and J by 7 bases, and 12 bases separated the two germline ends. This CDR3 spans 13 amino acids. CDR3 in DNA: TGTGCCAGCAGGTCGGCCTTCGGCGGGGAGCTGTTTTTT. Its protein is CASRSAFGGELFF.

The gene calls are TRBV5-1 and TRBJ2-3; the D is unclear. Per germline, CDR1 SGHRS and CDR2 YFSETQ. The CDR3 extends over 14 amino acids. Trimming shortened V by 0 bases and J by 2 bases, and 7 bases separated the two germline ends. CDR3 residues: CASSLATPTDTQYF. CDR3 bases: TGCGCCAGCAGCTTGGCTACCCCCACAGATACGCAGTATTTT.

The gene calls are TRBV5-4 and TRBJ1-2, with no clear D. Germline loops: CDR1 SGHNT, CDR2 YYREEE (reference sequence). There are 15 residues in the CDR3. Trimming stripped 4 bases from V and 9 bases from J, with 22 bases between. In DNA form, the CDR3 reads TGTGCCAGCAGCATGATGGACGGAGGCCTTGAGAGCTACACCTTC. Protein: CASSMMDGGLESYTF. The entire variable domain, with the rest obtained from reference TRBV5-4 and TRBJ1-2, is as follows: ETGVTQSPTHLIKTRGQQVTLRCSSQSGHNTVSWYQQALGQGPQFIFQYYREEENGRGNFPPRFSGLQFPNYSSELNVNALELDDSALYLCASSMMDGGLESYTFGSGTRLTVV.

V usage is TRBV28 and J usage is TRBJ2-7; 7 bases are shared with TRBD1. The CDR3 spans 14 residues. With V trimmed by 7 bases and J by 0 bases, 6 bases remained unmatched. CDR1 and CDR2 from the germline V gene are MDHEN and SYDVKM. In DNA form, the CDR3 reads TGTGCCAGCACCCCGGGACAGCCCTCCTACGAGCAGTACTTC. Its translation: CASTPGQPSYEQYF.

The chain combines TRBV5-1 with TRBJ1-4; D is perhaps TRBD1 (5 bases). The germline CDR1 and CDR2 sequences are SGHRS and YFSETQ. This CDR3 is 15 amino acids long. With 0 bases removed from V and 5 bases from J, the gap between germline ends came to 11 bases. The CDR3 sequence: CASSLDGGRNEKLFF. Written as DNA, the CDR3 is TGCGCCAGCAGCTTGGACGGGGGAAGAAATGAAAAACTGTTTTTT. Looking up the rest from reference TRBV5-1 and TRBJ1-4 gives the full variable domain: KAGVTQTPRYLIKTRGQQVTLSCSPISGHRSVSWYQQTPGQGLQFLFEYFSETQRNKGNFPGRFSGRQFSNSRSEMNVSTLELGDSALYLCASSLDGGRNEKLFFGSGTQLSVL.

The chain links TRBV4-2 to TRBJ2-7; maybe TRBD1 (5 bases). CDR1 is LGHNA and CDR2 is YNFKEQ in the germline V gene. CDR3 length equals 16 residues. Trimming took 0 bases from V and 3 from J, leaving 15 bases between them. This chain's CDR3 is CASSQEAYDSYYEQYF. CDR3 nucleotide sequence: TGTGCCAGCAGCCAAGAGGCTTATGACAGCTACTACGAGCAGTACTTC.

The chain has TRBV27 and TRBJ2-7; 8 nucleotides agree with TRBD1. J lost 5 bases, V lost 8 bases, and 11 bases had no gene match. The germline V gene encodes CDR1 MNHEY and CDR2 SMNVEV (reference sequence). The CDR3 consists of 14 residues. The CDR3 spells CASGSTGGFDEQYF. The CDR3, as DNA: TGTGCCAGCGGCAGCACAGGGGGTTTCGACGAGCAGTACTTC.

V usage is TRBV18 and J usage is TRBJ2-7, with TRBD2 matching 10 bases. The CDR3 is 14 amino acids. CDR1 and CDR2 from the germline V gene are KGHSH and LQKENI. The V segment lost 3 bases and the J segment 6 bases; nucleotides outside the gene matches: 5. CDR3 region: CASSPGLATAEQYF. DNA for the CDR3: TGTGCCAGCTCACCGGGACTAGCGACGGCCGAGCAGTACTTC.

The rearrangement joins TRBV6-5 to TRBJ2-7; tentatively, D is TRBD1 (5 bases). Germline loops: CDR1 MNHEY, CDR2 SVGAGI. Trimming pared 7 bases from V and 5 bases from J, leaving 18 bases between. CDR3 length: 14 amino acids. CDR3 coding DNA: TGTGCCAGCATTCCCCGGGCAGGGAACAACGAGCAGTACTTC. Protein product: CASIPRAGNNEQYF.

The CDR3 nucleotides read TGTGCCTGGGCCAGGGGAGGTGGCTACACCTTC. Protein sequence: CAWARGGGYTF. V is TRBV30 and J is TRBJ1-2; D is possibly TRBD1 (6 bases). The germline V gene encodes CDR1 GTSNPN and CDR2 SVGIG (reference sequence). This CDR3 has 11 amino acids. V lost 5 bases, J lost 7 bases, and 11 bases lay in between. The full variable domain, with the rest looked up from reference TRBV30 and TRBJ1-2, is SQTIHQWPATLVQPVGSPLSLECTVEGTSNPNLYWYRQAAGRGLQLLFYSVGIGQISSEVPQNLSASRPQDRQFILSSKKLLLSDSGFYLCAWARGGGYTFGSGTRLTVV.

V is TRBV27 and J is TRBJ1-6, with a tentative D call TRBD1 (6 bases). Trimming shortened V by 3 bases and J by 5 bases, and 8 bases separated the two germline ends. The CDR3 extends over 14 amino acids. Germline V CDR1 and CDR2: MNHEY, SMNVEV (reference sequence). The CDR3 reads CASSFGQNNSPLHF. For the CDR3, the DNA is TGTGCCAGCAGTTTCGGACAGAATAATTCACCCCTCCACTTT.

The chain links TRBV28 to TRBJ1-5; D remains ambiguous. Trimming took 5 bases from V and 3 from J, leaving 11 bases between them. The CDR3 loop spans 14 amino acids. Per germline, CDR1 MDHEN and CDR2 SYDVKM. CDR3 coding DNA: TGTGCCAGCAGTCCTGGCCAGGACAATCAGCCCCAGCATTTT. Its translation: CASSPGQDNQPQHF.

This sequence joins TRBV7-9 and TRBJ1-6; D not resolved. V lost 9 bases to trimming and J lost 0 bases, with 9 bases between them. CDR1 SEHNR and CDR2 FQNEAQ come from the germline V gene (reference sequence). The CDR3 spans 14 residues. The CDR3 DNA is TGTGCCAGTGAACGGAGCTCCTATAATTCACCCCTCCACTTT. It encodes CASERSSYNSPLHF.

The J gene is TRBJ2-2, the V gene TRBV7-9; tentatively, D is TRBD1 (5 bases). The CDR3 has 14 amino acids. Germline loops: CDR1 SEHNR, CDR2 FQNEAQ (reference sequence). The V gene lost 1 base and the J gene lost 4 bases, with 7 bases spanning the gap. CDR3 DNA: TGTGCCAGCAGCTTAGGCAGGGCCACCGGGGAGCTGTTTTTT. This gives the protein CASSLGRATGELFF.

The rearrangement uses TRBV19 and TRBJ2-1; TRBD1 is a possible D gene (6 bases). Trimming removed 3 bases from V and 0 bases from J, with 9 bases in between. Germline CDR1 is LNHDA and CDR2 is SQIVND (reference sequence). The CDR3 runs 15 residues. Here the CDR3 DNA reads TGTGCCAGTAGTATCTTAGGGGGCTCCTACAATGAGCAGTTCTTC. The encoded protein is CASSILGGSYNEQFF.